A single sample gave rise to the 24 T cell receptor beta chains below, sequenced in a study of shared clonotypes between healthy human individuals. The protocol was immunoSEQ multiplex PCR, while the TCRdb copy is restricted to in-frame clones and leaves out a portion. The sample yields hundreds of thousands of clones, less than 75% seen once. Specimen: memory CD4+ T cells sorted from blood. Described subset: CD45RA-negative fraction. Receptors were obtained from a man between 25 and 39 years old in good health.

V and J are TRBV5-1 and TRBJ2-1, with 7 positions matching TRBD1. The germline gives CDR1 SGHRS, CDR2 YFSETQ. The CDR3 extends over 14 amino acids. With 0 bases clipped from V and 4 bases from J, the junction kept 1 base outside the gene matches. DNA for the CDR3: TGCGCCAGCAGCTTGGGGGACAGATACAATGAGCAGTTCTTC. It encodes CASSLGDRYNEQFF. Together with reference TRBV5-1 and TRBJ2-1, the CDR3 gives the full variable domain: KAGVTQTPRYLIKTRGQQVTLSCSPISGHRSVSWYQQTPGQGLQFLFEYFSETQRNKGNFPGRFSGRQFSNSRSEMNVSTLELGDSALYLCASSLGDRYNEQFFGPGTRLTVL.

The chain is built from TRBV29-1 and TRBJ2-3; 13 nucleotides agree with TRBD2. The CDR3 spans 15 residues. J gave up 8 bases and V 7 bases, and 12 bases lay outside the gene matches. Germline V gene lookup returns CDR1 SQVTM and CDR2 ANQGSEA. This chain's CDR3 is CSAGTSGTGWGTQYF. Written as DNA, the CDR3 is TGCAGCGCAGGGACTAGCGGGACCGGGTGGGGTACGCAGTATTTT.

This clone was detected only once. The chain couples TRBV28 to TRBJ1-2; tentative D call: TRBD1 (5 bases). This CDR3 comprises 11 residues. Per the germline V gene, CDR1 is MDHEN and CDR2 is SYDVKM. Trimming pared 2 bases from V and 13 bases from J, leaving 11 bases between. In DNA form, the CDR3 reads TGTGCCAGCAGTTTAGGCAGGGCCCCCACCTTC. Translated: CASSLGRAPTF.

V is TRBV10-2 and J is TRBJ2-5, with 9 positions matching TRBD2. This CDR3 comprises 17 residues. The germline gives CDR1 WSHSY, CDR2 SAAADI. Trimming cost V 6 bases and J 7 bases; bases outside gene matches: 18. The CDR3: CASRSSGAGGPTGTQYF. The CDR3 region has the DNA TGCGCCAGCAGGAGTAGCGGTGCGGGAGGGCCTACTGGGACCCAGTACTTC.

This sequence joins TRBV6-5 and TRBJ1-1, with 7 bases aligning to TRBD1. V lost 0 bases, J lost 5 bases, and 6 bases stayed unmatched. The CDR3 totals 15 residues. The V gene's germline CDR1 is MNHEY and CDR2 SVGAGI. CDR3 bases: TGTGCCAGCAGTTACTCAGGGGGCGCGGGGACTGAAGCTTTCTTT. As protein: CASSYSGGAGTEAFF.

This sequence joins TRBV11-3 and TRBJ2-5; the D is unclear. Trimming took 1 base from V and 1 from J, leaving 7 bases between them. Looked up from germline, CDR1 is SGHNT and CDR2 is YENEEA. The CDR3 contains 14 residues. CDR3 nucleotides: TGTGCCAGCAGCTTAGTTCTGAGCCAAGAGACCCAGTACTTC. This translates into CASSLVLSQETQYF.

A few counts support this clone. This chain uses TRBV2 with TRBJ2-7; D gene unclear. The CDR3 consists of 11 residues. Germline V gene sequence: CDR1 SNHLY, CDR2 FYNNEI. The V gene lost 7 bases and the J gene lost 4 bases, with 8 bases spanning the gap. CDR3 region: CASNFGYEQYF. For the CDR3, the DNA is TGTGCCAGCAATTTTGGGTACGAGCAGTACTTC.

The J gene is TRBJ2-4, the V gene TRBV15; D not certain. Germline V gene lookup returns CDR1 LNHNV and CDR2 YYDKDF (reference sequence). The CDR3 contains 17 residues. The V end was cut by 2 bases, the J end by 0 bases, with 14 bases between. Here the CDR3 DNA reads TGTGCCACCAGCAGACTTAAGGTAGCCGTAGCCAAAAACATTCAGTACTTC. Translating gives CATSRLKVAVAKNIQYF.

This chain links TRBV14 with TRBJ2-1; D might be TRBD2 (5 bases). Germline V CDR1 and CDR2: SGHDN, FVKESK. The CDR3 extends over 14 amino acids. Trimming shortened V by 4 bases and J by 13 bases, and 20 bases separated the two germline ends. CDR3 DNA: TGTGCCAGCAGCCTAAGTGGCGGCTGGCGGACTCAGTTCTTC. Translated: CASSLSGGWRTQFF.

CDR3 sequence reads: CASNMDRGIGEQYF. The CDR3 coding sequence is TGTGCCAGCAACATGGACAGGGGGATCGGCGAGCAGTACTTC. The rearrangement uses TRBV27 and TRBJ2-7; 10 bases map to TRBD1. The CDR3 sequence is 14 residues long. The ends lost 7 bases at V and 6 bases at J; junction bases unmatched: 9. CDR1 MNHEY and CDR2 SMNVEV come from the germline V gene (reference sequence).

CDR3 amino acids: CASIQGGRGLAGEQFF. CDR3 DNA sequence: TGTGCCAGCATCCAGGGGGGCAGGGGACTAGCGGGTGAGCAGTTCTTC. V usage is TRBV11-2 and J usage is TRBJ2-1, with 12 bases aligning to TRBD2. The CDR3 sequence is 16 residues long. Per the germline V gene, CDR1 is SGHAT and CDR2 is FQNNGV. Unmatched junction bases numbered 13, after V lost 7 bases and J lost 9 bases.

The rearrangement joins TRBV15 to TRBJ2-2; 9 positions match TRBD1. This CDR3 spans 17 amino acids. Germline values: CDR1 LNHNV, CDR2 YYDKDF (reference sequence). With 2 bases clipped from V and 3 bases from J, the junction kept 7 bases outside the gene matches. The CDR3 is CATSRPRDRVDTGELFF. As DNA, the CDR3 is TGTGCCACCAGCAGACCCCGGGACAGGGTAGACACCGGGGAGCTGTTTTTT.

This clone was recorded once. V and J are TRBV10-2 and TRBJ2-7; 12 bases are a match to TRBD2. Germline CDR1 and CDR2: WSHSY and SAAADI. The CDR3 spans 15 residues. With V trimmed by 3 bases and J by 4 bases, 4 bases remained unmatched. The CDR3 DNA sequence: TGCGCCAGCAGTGAAGAAGGACTAGCGGGGTACGAGCAGTACTTC. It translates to CASSEEGLAGYEQYF.

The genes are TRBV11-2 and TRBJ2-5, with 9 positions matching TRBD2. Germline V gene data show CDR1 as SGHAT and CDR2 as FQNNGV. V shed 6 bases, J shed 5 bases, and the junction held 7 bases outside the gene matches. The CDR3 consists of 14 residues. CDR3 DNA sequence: TGTGCCAGCAGAATAGCGGGAGCTAAGGAGACCCAGTACTTC. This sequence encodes CASRIAGAKETQYF.

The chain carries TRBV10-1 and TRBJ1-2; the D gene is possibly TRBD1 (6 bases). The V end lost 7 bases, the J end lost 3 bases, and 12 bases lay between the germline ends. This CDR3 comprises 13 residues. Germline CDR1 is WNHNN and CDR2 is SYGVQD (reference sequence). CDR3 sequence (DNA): TGCGCCAGCATAGGGGGGGCGGACTATGGCTACACCTTC. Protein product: CASIGGADYGYTF.

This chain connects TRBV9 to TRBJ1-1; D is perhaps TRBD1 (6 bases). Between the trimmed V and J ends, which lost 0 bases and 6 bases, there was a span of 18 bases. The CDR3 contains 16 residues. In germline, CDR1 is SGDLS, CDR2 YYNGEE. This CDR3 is CASSVESGGRLAEAFF. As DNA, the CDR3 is TGTGCCAGCAGCGTAGAGAGCGGGGGCCGGCTCGCTGAAGCTTTCTTT.

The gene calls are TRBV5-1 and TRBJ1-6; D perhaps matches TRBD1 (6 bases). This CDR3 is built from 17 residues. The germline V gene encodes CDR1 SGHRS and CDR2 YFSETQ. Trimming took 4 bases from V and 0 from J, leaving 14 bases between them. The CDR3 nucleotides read TGCGCCAGCAGCCGCACCGGACAGTTCTCCTATAATTCACCCCTCCACTTT. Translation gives CASSRTGQFSYNSPLHF.

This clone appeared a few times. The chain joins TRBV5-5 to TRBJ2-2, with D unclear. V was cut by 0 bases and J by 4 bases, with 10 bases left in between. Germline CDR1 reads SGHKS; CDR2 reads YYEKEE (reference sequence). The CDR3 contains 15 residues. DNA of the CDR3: TGTGCCAGCAGCTTGGGACATATAGCCACCGGGGAGCTGTTTTTT. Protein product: CASSLGHIATGELFF.

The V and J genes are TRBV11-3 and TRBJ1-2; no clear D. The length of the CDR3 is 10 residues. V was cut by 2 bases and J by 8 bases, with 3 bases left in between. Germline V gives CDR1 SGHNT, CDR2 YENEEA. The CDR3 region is CASSLSGYTF. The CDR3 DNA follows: TGTGCCAGCAGCTTAAGCGGCTACACCTTC.

CDR3 region: CASKWSGSGNTIYF. CDR3 in DNA: TGTGCCAGCAAATGGTCCGGATCTGGAAACACCATATATTTT. The genes are TRBV2 and TRBJ1-3; D not resolved. CDR1 is SNHLY, CDR2 FYNNEI, per germline. V was trimmed by 7 bases and J by 1 base, leaving 11 bases between them. The CDR3 covers 14 residues.

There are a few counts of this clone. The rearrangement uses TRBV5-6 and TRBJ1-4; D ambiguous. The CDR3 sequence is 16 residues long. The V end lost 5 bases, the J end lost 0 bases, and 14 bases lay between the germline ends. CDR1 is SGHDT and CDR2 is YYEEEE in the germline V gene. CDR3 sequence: CASSLIDRATNEKLFF. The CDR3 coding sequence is TGTGCCAGCAGTCTTATAGACCGAGCAACTAATGAAAAACTGTTTTTT.

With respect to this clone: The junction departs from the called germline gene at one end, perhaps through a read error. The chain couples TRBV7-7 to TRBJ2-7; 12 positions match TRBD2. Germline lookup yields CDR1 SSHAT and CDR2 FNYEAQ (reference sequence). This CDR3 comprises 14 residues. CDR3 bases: TGTGCTAGCAGCCGCGGGACTAGCGGGTACGAGCAGTACTTC. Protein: CASSRGTSGYEQYF.

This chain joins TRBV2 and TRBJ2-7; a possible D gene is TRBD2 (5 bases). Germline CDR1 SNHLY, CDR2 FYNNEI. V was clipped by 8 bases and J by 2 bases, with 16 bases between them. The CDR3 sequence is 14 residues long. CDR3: CASLGVKGTYEQYF. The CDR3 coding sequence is TGTGCCAGCCTCGGGGTAAAAGGGACCTACGAGCAGTACTTC.

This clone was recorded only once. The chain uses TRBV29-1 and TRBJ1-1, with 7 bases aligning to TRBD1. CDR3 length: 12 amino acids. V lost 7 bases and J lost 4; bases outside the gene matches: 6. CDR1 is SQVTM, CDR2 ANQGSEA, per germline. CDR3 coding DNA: TGCAGCGGGGGGACAGTCCGCACTGAAGCTTTCTTT. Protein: CSGGTVRTEAFF.